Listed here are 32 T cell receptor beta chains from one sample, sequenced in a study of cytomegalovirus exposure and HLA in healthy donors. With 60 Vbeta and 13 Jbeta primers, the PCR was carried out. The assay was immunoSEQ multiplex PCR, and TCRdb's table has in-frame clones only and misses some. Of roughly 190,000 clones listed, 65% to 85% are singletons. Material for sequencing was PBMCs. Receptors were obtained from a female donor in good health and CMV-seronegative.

CDR3 bases: TGTGCCAGCAGTGAATTCCGGAAGCGGGGCACAGATACGCAGTATTTT. Translating it yields CASSEFRKRGTDTQYF. The chain links TRBV25-1 to TRBJ2-3; tentative D call: TRBD2 (6 bases). Looked up from germline, CDR1 is MGHDK and CDR2 is SYGVNS. The CDR3 is 16 amino acids. Trimming shortened V by 1 base and J by 1 base, and 12 bases separated the two germline ends.

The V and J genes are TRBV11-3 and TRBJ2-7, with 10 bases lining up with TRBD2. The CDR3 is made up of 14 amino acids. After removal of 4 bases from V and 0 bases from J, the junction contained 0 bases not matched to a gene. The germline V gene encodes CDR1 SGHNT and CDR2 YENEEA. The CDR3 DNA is TGTGCCAGCAGCTCTAGCGGGAGCTCCTACGAGCAGTACTTC. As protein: CASSSSGSSYEQYF.

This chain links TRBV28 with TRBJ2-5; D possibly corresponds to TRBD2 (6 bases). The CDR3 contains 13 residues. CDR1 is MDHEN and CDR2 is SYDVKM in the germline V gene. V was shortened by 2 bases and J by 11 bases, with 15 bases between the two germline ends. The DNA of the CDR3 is TGTGCCAGCAGTTTAACGCGGGGAGGCGGGCAGTACTTC. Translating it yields CASSLTRGGGQYF.

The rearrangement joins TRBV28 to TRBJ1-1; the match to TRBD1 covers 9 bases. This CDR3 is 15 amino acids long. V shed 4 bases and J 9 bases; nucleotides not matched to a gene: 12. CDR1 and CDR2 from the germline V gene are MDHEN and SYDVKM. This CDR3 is CASSSSSGGQGKAFF. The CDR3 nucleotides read TGTGCCAGCAGTTCATCCTCCGGGGGACAGGGTAAAGCTTTCTTT. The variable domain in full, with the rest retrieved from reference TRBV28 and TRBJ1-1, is DVKVTQSSRYLVKRTGEKVFLECVQDMDHENMFWYRQDPGLGLRLIYFSYDVKMKEKGDIPEGYSVSREKKERFSLILESASTNQTSMYLCASSSSSGGQGKAFFGQGTRLTVV.

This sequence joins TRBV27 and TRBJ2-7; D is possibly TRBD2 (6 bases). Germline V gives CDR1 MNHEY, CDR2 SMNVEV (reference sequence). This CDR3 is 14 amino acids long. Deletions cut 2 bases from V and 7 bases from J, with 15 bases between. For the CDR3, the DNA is TGTGCCAGCAGTTTAACGGGAGTATCGGGGGAGCAGTACTTC. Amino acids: CASSLTGVSGEQYF.

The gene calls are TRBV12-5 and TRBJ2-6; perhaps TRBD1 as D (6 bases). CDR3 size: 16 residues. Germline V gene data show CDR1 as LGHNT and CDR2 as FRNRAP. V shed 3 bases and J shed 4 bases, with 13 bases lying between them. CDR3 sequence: CASGLQGLTGANVLTF. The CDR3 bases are TGTGCTAGTGGTTTACAGGGTCTGACAGGGGCCAACGTCCTGACTTTC.

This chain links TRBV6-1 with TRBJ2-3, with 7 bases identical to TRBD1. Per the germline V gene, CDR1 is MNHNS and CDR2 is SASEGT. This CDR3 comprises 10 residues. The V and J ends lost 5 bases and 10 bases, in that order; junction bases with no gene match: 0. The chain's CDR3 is CASSTGAQYF. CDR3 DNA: TGTGCCAGCAGTACAGGGGCGCAGTATTTT.

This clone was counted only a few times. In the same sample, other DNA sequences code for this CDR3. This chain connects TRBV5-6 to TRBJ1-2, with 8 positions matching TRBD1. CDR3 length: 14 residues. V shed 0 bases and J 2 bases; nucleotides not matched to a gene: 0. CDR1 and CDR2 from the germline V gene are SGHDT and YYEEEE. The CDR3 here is CASSLGQGNYGYTF. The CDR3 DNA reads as TGTGCCAGCAGCTTGGGACAGGGGAACTATGGCTACACCTTC.

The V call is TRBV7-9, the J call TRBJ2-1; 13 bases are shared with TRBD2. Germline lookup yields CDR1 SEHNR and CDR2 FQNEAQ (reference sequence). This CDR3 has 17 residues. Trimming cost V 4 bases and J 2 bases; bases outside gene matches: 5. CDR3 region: CASSSRTSGGPYNEQFF. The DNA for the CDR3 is TGTGCCAGCAGCTCCCGGACTAGCGGGGGCCCCTACAATGAGCAGTTCTTC. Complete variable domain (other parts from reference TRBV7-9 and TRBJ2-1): DTGVSQNPRHKITKRGQNVTFRCDPISEHNRLYWYRQTLGQGPEFLTYFQNEAQLEKSRLLSDRFSAERPKGSFSTLEIQRTEQGDSAMYLCASSSRTSGGPYNEQFFGPGTRLTVL.

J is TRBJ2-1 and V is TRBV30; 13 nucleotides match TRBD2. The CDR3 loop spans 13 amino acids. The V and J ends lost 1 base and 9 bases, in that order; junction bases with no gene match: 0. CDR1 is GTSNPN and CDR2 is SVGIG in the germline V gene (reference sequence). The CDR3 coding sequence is TGTGCCTGGAGTGGACTAGCGGGAGGTGAGCAGTTCTTC. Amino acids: CAWSGLAGGEQFF.

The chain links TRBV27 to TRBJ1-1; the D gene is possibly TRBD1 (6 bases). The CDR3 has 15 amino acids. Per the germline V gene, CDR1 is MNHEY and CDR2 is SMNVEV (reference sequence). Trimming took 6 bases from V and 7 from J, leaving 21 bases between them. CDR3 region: CASRPRSTGTNEAFF. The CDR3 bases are TGTGCCAGCAGGCCTCGATCGACAGGTACCAATGAAGCTTTCTTT.

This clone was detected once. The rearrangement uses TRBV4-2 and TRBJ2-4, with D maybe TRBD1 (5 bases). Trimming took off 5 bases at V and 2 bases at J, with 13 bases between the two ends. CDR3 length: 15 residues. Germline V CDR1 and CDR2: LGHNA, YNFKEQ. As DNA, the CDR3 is TGTGCCAGCAGCGATCCCAGGGTTTCCAAAAACATTCAGTACTTC. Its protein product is CASSDPRVSKNIQYF.

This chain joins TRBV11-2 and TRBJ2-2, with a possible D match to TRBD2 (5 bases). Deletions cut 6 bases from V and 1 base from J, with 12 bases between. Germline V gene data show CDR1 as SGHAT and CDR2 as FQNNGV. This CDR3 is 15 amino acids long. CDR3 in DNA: TGTGCCAGCAGACGTTTGAGCGGGAACACCGGGGAGCTGTTTTTT. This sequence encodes CASRRLSGNTGELFF.

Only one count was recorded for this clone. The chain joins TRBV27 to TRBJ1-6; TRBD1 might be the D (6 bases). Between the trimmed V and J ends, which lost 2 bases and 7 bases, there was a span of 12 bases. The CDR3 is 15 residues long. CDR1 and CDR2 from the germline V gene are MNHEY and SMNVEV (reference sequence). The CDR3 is CASSLGQNLNSPLHF. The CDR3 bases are TGTGCCAGCAGTTTAGGACAGAACCTAAATTCACCCCTCCACTTT.

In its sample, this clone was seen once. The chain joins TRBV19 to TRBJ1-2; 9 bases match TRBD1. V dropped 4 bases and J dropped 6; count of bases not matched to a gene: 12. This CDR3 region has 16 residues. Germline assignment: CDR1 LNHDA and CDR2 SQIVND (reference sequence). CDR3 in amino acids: CASSSKPGQGYHGYTF. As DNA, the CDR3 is TGTGCCAGTAGTAGCAAACCGGGACAGGGTTATCATGGCTACACCTTC. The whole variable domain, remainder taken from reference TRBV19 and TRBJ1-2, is DGGITQSPKYLFRKEGQNVTLSCEQNLNHDAMYWYRQDPGQGLRLIYYSQIVNDFQKGDIAEGYSVSREKKESFPLTVTSAQKNPTAFYLCASSSKPGQGYHGYTFGSGTRLTVV.

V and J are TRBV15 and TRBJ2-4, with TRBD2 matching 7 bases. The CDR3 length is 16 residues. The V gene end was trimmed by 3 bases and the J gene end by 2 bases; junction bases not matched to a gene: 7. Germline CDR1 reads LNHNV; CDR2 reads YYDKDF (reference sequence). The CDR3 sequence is CATSSPMGGPKNIQYF. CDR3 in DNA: TGTGCCACCAGCAGCCCTATGGGAGGGCCCAAAAACATTCAGTACTTC.

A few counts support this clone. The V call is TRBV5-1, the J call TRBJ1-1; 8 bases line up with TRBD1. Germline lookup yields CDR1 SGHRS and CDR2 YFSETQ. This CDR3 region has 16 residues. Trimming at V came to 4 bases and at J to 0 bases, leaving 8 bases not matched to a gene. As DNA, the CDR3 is TGCGCCAGCAGCATTCAGGGGGCGATTATGAACACTGAAGCTTTCTTT. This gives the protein CASSIQGAIMNTEAFF.

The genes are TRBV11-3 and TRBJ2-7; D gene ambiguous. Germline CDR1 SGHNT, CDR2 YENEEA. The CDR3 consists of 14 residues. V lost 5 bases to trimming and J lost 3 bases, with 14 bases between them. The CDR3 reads CASSPRLGNYEQYF. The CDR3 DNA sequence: TGTGCCAGCAGCCCCCGGCTAGGAAACTACGAGCAGTACTTC. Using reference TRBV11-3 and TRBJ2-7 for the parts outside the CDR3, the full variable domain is EAGVVQSPRYKIIEKKQPVAFWCNPISGHNTLYWYLQNLGQGPELLIRYENEEAVDDSQLPKDRFSAERLKGVDSTLKIQPAELGDSAVYLCASSPRLGNYEQYFGPGTRLTVT.

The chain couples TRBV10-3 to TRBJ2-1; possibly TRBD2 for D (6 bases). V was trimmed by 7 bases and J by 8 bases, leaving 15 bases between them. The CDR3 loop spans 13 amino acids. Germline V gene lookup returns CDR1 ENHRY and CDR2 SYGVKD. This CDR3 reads CAINTREGDEQFF. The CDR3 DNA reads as TGTGCCATCAATACGCGGGAAGGGGATGAGCAGTTCTTC.

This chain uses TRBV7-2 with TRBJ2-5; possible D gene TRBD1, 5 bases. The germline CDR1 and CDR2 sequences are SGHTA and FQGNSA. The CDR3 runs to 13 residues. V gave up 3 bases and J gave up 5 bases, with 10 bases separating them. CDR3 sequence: CASSFRQLETQYF. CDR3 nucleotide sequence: TGTGCCAGCAGCTTTCGACAGTTGGAGACCCAGTACTTC.

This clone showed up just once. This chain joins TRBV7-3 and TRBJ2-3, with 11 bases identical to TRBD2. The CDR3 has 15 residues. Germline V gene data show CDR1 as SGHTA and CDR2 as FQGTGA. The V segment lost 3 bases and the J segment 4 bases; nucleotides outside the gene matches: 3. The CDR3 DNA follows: TGTGCCAGCAGCTTCATAGCGGGGGGGTCAGATACGCAGTATTTT. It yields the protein CASSFIAGGSDTQYF. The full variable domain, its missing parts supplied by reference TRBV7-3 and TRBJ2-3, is GAGVSQTPSNKVTEKGKYVELRCDPISGHTALYWYRQSLGQGPEFLIYFQGTGAADDSGLPNDRFFAVRPEGSVSTLKIQRTERGDSAVYLCASSFIAGGSDTQYFGPGTRLTVL.

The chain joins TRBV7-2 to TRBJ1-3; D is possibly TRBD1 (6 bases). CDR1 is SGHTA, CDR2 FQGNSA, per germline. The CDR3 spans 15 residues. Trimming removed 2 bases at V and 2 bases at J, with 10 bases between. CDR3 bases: TGTGCCAGCAGCTTACCCGACAGGCCTGGAAACACCATATATTTT. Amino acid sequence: CASSLPDRPGNTIYF.

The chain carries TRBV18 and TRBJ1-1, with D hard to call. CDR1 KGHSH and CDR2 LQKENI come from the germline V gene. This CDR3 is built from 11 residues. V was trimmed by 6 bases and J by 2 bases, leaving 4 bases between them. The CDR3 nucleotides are TGTGCCAGCTCTCCTAACACTGAAGCTTTCTTT. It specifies CASSPNTEAFF.

CDR3 sequence: CASSQDRGFVYGYTF. The DNA of the CDR3 is TGTGCCAGCAGCCAGGACAGGGGATTTGTCTATGGCTACACCTTC. The chain couples TRBV14 to TRBJ1-2; 9 bases map to TRBD1. Unmatched junction bases numbered 6, after V lost 3 bases and J lost 4 bases. Germline CDR1 reads SGHDN; CDR2 reads FVKESK. This CDR3 spans 15 amino acids.

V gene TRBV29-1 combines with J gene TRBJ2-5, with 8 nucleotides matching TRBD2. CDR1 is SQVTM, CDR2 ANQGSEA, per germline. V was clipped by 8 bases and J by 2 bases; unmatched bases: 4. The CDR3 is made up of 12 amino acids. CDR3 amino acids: CSSGGGQETQYF. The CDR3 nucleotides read TGCAGCTCCGGGGGGGGTCAAGAGACCCAGTACTTC.

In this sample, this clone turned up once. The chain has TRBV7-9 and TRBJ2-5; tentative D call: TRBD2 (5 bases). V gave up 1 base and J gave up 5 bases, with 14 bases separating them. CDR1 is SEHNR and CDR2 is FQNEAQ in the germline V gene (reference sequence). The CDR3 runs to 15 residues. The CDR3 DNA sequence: TGTGCCAGCAGCTTAGGGTTGAGGGTTTTGGAGACCCAGTACTTC. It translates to CASSLGLRVLETQYF. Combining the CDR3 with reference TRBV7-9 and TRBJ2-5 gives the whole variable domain DTGVSQNPRHKITKRGQNVTFRCDPISEHNRLYWYRQTLGQGPEFLTYFQNEAQLEKSRLLSDRFSAERPKGSFSTLEIQRTEQGDSAMYLCASSLGLRVLETQYFGPGTRLLVL.

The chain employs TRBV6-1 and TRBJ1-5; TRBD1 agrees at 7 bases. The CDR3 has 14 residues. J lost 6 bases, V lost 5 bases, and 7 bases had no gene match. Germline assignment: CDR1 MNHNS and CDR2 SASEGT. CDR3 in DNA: TGTGCCAGCAGTCAGACAGGGCAGGGTCAGCCCCAGCATTTT. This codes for CASSQTGQGQPQHF.

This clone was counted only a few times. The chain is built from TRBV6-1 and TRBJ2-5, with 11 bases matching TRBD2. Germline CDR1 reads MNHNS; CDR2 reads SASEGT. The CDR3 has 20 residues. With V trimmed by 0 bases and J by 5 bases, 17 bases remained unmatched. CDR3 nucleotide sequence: TGTGCCAGCAGTGAAGCTTTGGTTCGAACTAGCGGGGGCCCCCGGGAGACCCAGTACTTC. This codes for CASSEALVRTSGGPRETQYF.

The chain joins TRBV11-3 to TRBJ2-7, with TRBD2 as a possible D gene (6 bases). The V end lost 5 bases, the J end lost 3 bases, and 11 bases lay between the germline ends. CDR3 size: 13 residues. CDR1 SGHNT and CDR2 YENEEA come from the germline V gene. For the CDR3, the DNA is TGTGCCAGCAGCCGGGGGACGGACTACGAGCAGTACTTC. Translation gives CASSRGTDYEQYF.

The CDR3 is CASRKSGLAGAYEQYF. CDR3 DNA: TGTGCCAGCAGAAAGTCGGGACTAGCGGGAGCATACGAGCAGTACTTC. This rearrangement joins TRBV25-1 to TRBJ2-7; 14 nucleotides match TRBD2. The V and J ends lost 6 bases and 4 bases, in that order; junction bases with no gene match: 8. Germline CDR1 MGHDK, CDR2 SYGVNS. The CDR3 has 16 amino acids.

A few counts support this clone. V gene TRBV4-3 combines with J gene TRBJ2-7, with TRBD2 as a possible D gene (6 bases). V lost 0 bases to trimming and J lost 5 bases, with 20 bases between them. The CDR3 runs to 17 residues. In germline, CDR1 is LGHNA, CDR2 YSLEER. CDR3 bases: TGCGCCAGCAGCCAAGATTACCGAATGCCGTCGGGGGACGAGCAGTACTTC. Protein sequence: CASSQDYRMPSGDEQYF.

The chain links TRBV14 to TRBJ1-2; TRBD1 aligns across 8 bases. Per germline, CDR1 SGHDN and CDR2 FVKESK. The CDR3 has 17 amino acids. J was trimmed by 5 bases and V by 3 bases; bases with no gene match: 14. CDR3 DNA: TGTGCCAGCAGCCAGATCACGGGGACAGGCCAGCTATATGGCTACACCTTC. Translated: CASSQITGTGQLYGYTF.